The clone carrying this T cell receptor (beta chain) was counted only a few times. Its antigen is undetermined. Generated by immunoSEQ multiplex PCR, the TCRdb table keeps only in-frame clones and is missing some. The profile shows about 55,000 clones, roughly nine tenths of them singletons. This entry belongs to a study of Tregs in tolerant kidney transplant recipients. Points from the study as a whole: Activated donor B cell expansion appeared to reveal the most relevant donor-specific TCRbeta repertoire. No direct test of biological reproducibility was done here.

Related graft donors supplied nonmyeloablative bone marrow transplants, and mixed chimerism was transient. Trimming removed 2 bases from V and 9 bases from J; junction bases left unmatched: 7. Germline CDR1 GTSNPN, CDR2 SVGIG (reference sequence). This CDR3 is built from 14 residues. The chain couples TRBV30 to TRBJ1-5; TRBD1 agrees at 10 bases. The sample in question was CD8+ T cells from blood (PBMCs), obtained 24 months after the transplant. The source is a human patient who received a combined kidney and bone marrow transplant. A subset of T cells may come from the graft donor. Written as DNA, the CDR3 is TGTGCCTGGAGTCCGGGACAGGGGATTTTGCCCCAGCATTTT. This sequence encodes CAWSPGQGILPQHF. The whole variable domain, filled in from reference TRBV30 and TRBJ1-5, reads SQTIHQWPATLVQPVGSPLSLECTVEGTSNPNLYWYRQAAGRGLQLLFYSVGIGQISSEVPQNLSASRPQDRQFILSSKKLLLSDSGFYLCAWSPGQGILPQHFGDGTRLSIL.